The 10 T cell receptor beta chains listed next were all sequenced from one sample in a study of response to subunit inactivated influenza vaccine. TCRdb reprocessed the RT-PCR reads with MiXCR, giving one entry per CDR3 protein. Here the sample spans 630,000 or so distinct CDR3 sequences, about 15% being singletons. Specimen: PBMCs from blood, collected 11 to 12 days after vaccination. These receptor sequences come from a man aged 45-65 years who received an inactivated influenza vaccine.

The DNA for the CDR3 is TGTGCCAGCAGCTTACAATTGGGACAATCCTACGAGCAGTACTTC. Amino acids: CASSLQLGQSYEQYF. The chain has TRBV11-2 and TRBJ2-7, with D perhaps matching TRBD1 (6 bases). Germline CDR1 SGHAT, CDR2 FQNNGV. V lost 2 bases to trimming and J lost 1 base, with 12 bases between them. The CDR3 loop spans 15 amino acids. The entire variable domain, with the rest obtained from reference TRBV11-2 and TRBJ2-7, is as follows: EAGVAQSPRYKIIEKRQSVAFWCNPISGHATLYWYQQILGQGPKLLIQFQNNGVVDDSQLPKDRFSAERLKGVDSTLKIQPAKLEDSAVYLCASSLQLGQSYEQYFGPGTRLTVT.

The rearrangement links TRBV10-3 to TRBJ2-7; TRBD1 is a possible D gene (7 bases). Trimming left V 10 bases short and J 4 bases short, with 17 bases between. Looked up from germline, CDR1 is ENHRY and CDR2 is SYGVKD. The CDR3 has 13 residues. The CDR3 sequence is CATGGTLPYEQYF. CDR3 coding DNA: TGTGCCACAGGGGGGACACTTCCTTACGAGCAGTACTTC.

CDR3 residues: CASSLAARSQETQYF. Written as DNA, the CDR3 is TGTGCCAGCAGCTTAGCGGCGCGGTCCCAAGAGACCCAGTACTTC. The chain joins TRBV7-2 to TRBJ2-5; D is uncertain. Trimming removed 0 bases at V and 1 base at J, with 9 bases between. CDR3 length: 15 amino acids. Germline loops: CDR1 SGHTA, CDR2 FQGNSA.

The rearrangement joins TRBV6-5 to TRBJ2-3; 8 positions match TRBD2. The CDR3 covers 17 residues. In germline, CDR1 is MNHEY, CDR2 SVGAGI. Trimming cost V 2 bases and J 3 bases; bases outside gene matches: 10. This CDR3 reads CASSYRGGAHRTDTQYF. CDR3 DNA: TGTGCCAGCAGTTACCGGGGGGGTGCGCATCGGACAGATACGCAGTATTTT.

This chain joins TRBV12-3 or TRBV12-4 and TRBJ2-7; D perhaps matches TRBD2 (6 bases). Trimming shortened V by 6 bases and J by 7 bases, and 16 bases separated the two germline ends. The CDR3 contains 13 residues. CDR3 region: CASSLGPGGEQYF. The CDR3 DNA follows: TGTGCCAGCAGCCTCGGCCCCGGGGGAGAGCAGTACTTC.

V and J are TRBV14 and TRBJ1-1; 9 bases match TRBD1. This CDR3 comprises 15 residues. V lost 5 bases to trimming and J lost 7 bases; unmatched junction nucleotides: 11. Germline V CDR1 and CDR2: SGHDN, FVKESK. CDR3 DNA: TGTGCCAGCAGCGCTCGACAGGGGGGGGACATTGAAGCTTTCTTT. This gives the protein CASSARQGGDIEAFF. Drawing the rest from reference TRBV14 and TRBJ1-1, the complete variable domain is EAGVTQFPSHSVIEKGQTVTLRCDPISGHDNLYWYRRVMGKEIKFLLHFVKESKQDESGMPNNRFLAERTGGTYSTLKVQPAELEDSGVYFCASSARQGGDIEAFFGQGTRLTVV.

This rearrangement joins TRBV4-3 to TRBJ1-1; D is ambiguous. The ends were cut back, 1 base at V and 0 bases at J, with 9 bases in the middle. The germline V gene has CDR1 LGHNA and CDR2 YSLEER. This CDR3 has 15 amino acids. The CDR3 region is CASSQAVGMNTEAFF. The CDR3 DNA sequence: TGCGCCAGCAGCCAAGCGGTGGGGATGAACACTGAAGCTTTCTTT.

This clonotype appeared many times. The genes are TRBV5-1 and TRBJ1-2; a weak D match, TRBD1 (5 bases). CDR1 SGHRS and CDR2 YFSETQ come from the germline V gene. V dropped 4 bases and J dropped 3 bases, with 19 bases sitting between them. This CDR3 is built from 16 residues. The CDR3 DNA follows: TGCGCCAGCAGCCCTACCGGGACTCCAATACACTATGGCTACACCTTC. It yields the protein CASSPTGTPIHYGYTF.

This clonotype was seen a handful of times. The rearrangement joins TRBV11-1 to TRBJ1-4; D unresolved. Germline CDR1 and CDR2: SGHAT and FQDESV (reference sequence). V was clipped by 6 bases and J by 4 bases, with 3 bases between them. The CDR3 runs to 11 residues. The CDR3 sequence: CASRNNEKLFF. In DNA form, the CDR3 reads TGTGCCAGCAGGAATAATGAAAAACTGTTTTTT.

The V call is TRBV7-2, the J call TRBJ2-3; 7 nucleotides agree with TRBD2. The V and J ends lost 0 bases and 0 bases, in that order; junction bases with no gene match: 3. Per germline, CDR1 SGHTA and CDR2 FQGNSA. This CDR3 comprises 16 residues. CDR3 in amino acids: CASSLAISGSTDTQYF. DNA of the CDR3: TGTGCCAGCAGCTTAGCTATTAGCGGGAGCACAGATACGCAGTATTTT.